Following are 27 T cell receptor beta chains from one sample sequenced in a study of technical replicates of blood from several donors. TCRdb keeps only in-frame clones here, not all; method: immunoSEQ multiplex PCR. The data show tens of thousands of clones, 80% to 95% seen once. The specimen was PBMCs. These receptors originate from a human donor in good health. Some clones in this sample may be carry-over from other donors' samples.

The V call is TRBV19, the J call TRBJ1-6, with D unresolved. V was cut by 0 bases and J by 10 bases, with 4 bases left in between. The length of the CDR3 is 12 residues. CDR1 and CDR2 from the germline V gene are LNHDA and SQIVND (reference sequence). CDR3 region: CASSIERSPLHF. CDR3 DNA sequence: TGTGCCAGTAGTATAGAGCGGTCACCCCTCCACTTT.

The V and J genes are TRBV7-2 and TRBJ2-5; 8 bases match TRBD2. Germline values: CDR1 SGHTA, CDR2 FQGNSA. Unmatched junction bases numbered 12, after V lost 7 bases and J lost 5 bases. The CDR3 spans 15 residues. For the CDR3, the DNA is TGTGCCAGCACCCCGGGGGGGCGAAATGGGGAGACCCAGTACTTC. Translation: CASTPGGRNGETQYF.

V is TRBV4-3 and J is TRBJ2-2, with D unclear. This CDR3 spans 13 amino acids. V lost 2 bases to trimming and J lost 2 bases, with 3 bases between them. The germline V gene encodes CDR1 LGHNA and CDR2 YSLEER. CDR3 DNA sequence: TGCGCCAGCAGCCAATCTAACACCGGGGAGCTGTTTTTT. As protein: CASSQSNTGELFF.

The chain links TRBV6-4 to TRBJ1-1; 8 bases fit TRBD1. Trimming removed 2 bases from V and 2 bases from J; junction bases left unmatched: 7. The germline V gene has CDR1 MRHNA and CDR2 SNTAGT. CDR3 length equals 16 residues. CDR3 sequence reads: CASSDHLDRDNTEAFF. Written as DNA, the CDR3 is TGTGCCAGCAGTGACCATTTGGACAGGGATAACACTGAAGCTTTCTTT.

The chain carries TRBV9 and TRBJ2-1; possibly TRBD2 for D (6 bases). The ends were cut back, 2 bases at V and 6 bases at J, with 9 bases in the middle. Germline CDR1 and CDR2: SGDLS and YYNGEE. There are 13 residues in the CDR3. The CDR3, as DNA: TGTGCCAGCAGCGTCCCCGGGGGCAATGAGCAGTTCTTC. This codes for CASSVPGGNEQFF. Variable domain in full (rest from reference TRBV9 and TRBJ2-1): DSGVTQTPKHLITATGQRVTLRCSPRSGDLSVYWYQQSLDQGLQFLIQYYNGEERAKGNILERFSAQQFPDLHSELNLSSLELGDSALYFCASSVPGGNEQFFGPGTRLTVL.

The chain has TRBV25-1 and TRBJ2-4; 8 bases align to TRBD2. CDR3 length equals 15 residues. CDR1 and CDR2 (germline): MGHDK, SYGVNS. V trimming: 2 bases; J trimming: 6 bases; junction bases outside the gene matches: 6. The CDR3 nucleotides read TGTGCCAGCAGTGAAGGTTCGGGACTAGGAAACATTCAGTACTTC. It specifies CASSEGSGLGNIQYF.

The rearrangement uses TRBV27 and TRBJ2-7; 7 positions agree with TRBD2. The CDR3 spans 15 residues. CDR1 MNHEY and CDR2 SMNVEV come from the germline V gene (reference sequence). Trimming took 4 bases from V and 0 from J; bases not matched to a gene: 6. CDR3 nucleotide sequence: TGTGCCAGCAGTTCAAGCGGGGCCCTCTCCTACGAGCAGTACTTC. Encoded protein: CASSSSGALSYEQYF.

This chain connects TRBV29-1 to TRBJ1-3; D uncertain. Germline V gives CDR1 SQVTM, CDR2 ANQGSEA. V was cut by 5 bases and J by 0 bases, with 14 bases left in between. The CDR3 contains 15 residues. CDR3 in amino acids: CSVSFGPYSGNTIYF. The CDR3 coding sequence is TGCAGCGTTTCTTTTGGGCCCTACTCTGGAAACACCATATATTTT. Full variable domain (remainder filled in from reference TRBV29-1 and TRBJ1-3): SAVISQKPSRDICQRGTSLTIQCQVDSQVTMMFWYRQQPGQSLTLIATANQGSEATYESGFVIDKFPISRPNLTFSTLTVSNMSPEDSSIYLCSVSFGPYSGNTIYFGEGSWLTVV.

As DNA, the CDR3 is TGTGCCAGTAGTACCGCTTGGGACAGGGACGAGCAGTACTTC. Translated, it gives CASSTAWDRDEQYF. The chain has TRBV19 and TRBJ2-7; 9 nucleotides agree with TRBD1. CDR1 LNHDA and CDR2 SQIVND come from the germline V gene (reference sequence). The CDR3 consists of 14 residues. V lost 4 bases and J lost 5; bases outside the gene matches: 6.

The J gene is TRBJ1-4, the V gene TRBV2, with 9 nucleotides matching TRBD1. V lost 8 bases, J lost 7 bases, and 11 bases stayed unmatched. The germline V gene has CDR1 SNHLY and CDR2 FYNNEI. The CDR3 has 15 amino acids. Here the CDR3 reads CASRGPGQGFEKLFF. The DNA for the CDR3 is TGTGCCAGCCGGGGTCCGGGACAGGGATTTGAAAAACTGTTTTTT.

The rearrangement uses TRBV21-1 and TRBJ1-2; TRBD1 is the table's D call and was not checked against the DNA. TRBV21-1 is tagged as a pseudogene. This CDR3 contains 16 residues. CDR3 region: CASSKVGAGGDYGYTF. CDR3 DNA sequence: TGTGCCAGCAGCAAAGTTGGGGCAGGGGGCGACTATGGCTACACCTTC.

The chain links TRBV18 to TRBJ2-7; the D gene is possibly TRBD1 (6 bases). CDR3 length: 14 residues. The V end was cut by 5 bases, the J end by 5 bases, with 16 bases between. Germline CDR1 is KGHSH and CDR2 is LQKENI. The CDR3 DNA follows: TGTGCCAGCTCATCATACAGGGTTGAGGACGAGCAGTACTTC. Translated: CASSSYRVEDEQYF.

The V and J genes are TRBV6-1 and TRBJ1-5; no clear D. The germline CDR1 and CDR2 sequences are MNHNS and SASEGT. Trimming left V 2 bases short and J 0 bases short, with 17 bases between. The CDR3 totals 18 residues. The CDR3 spells CASSEYWLTANSNQPQHF. The CDR3 DNA follows: TGTGCCAGCAGTGAATACTGGTTAACAGCTAATAGCAATCAGCCCCAGCATTTT.

The V call is TRBV14, the J call TRBJ1-4, with no clear D. V shed 3 bases and J shed 5 bases, with 7 bases lying between them. The CDR3 is made up of 13 amino acids. CDR1 and CDR2 (germline): SGHDN, FVKESK. This CDR3 is CASSHIMNEKLFF. The CDR3, as DNA: TGTGCCAGCAGCCATATTATGAATGAAAAACTGTTTTTT.

The J gene is TRBJ1-2, the V gene TRBV6-6, with 11 nucleotides matching TRBD1. This CDR3 contains 15 residues. In germline, CDR1 is MNHNY, CDR2 SVGAGI (reference sequence). After removal of 5 bases from V and 3 bases from J, the junction contained 5 bases not matched to a gene. CDR3 region: CASSDGQGAHYGYTF. DNA of the CDR3: TGTGCCAGCAGTGACGGACAGGGGGCACACTATGGCTACACCTTC.

J is TRBJ2-3 and V is TRBV7-9; TRBD2 matches 10 bases. CDR3 length: 16 amino acids. J lost 3 bases, V lost 1 base, and 4 bases had no gene match. The germline CDR1 and CDR2 sequences are SEHNR and FQNEAQ (reference sequence). The CDR3 loop is CASSLGAGGWTDTQYF. Here the CDR3 DNA reads TGTGCCAGCAGCTTAGGAGCGGGGGGGTGGACAGATACGCAGTATTTT.

The V and J genes are TRBV9 and TRBJ1-1; TRBD1 matches 7 bases. This CDR3 has 16 residues. Germline assignment: CDR1 SGDLS and CDR2 YYNGEE. V lost 4 bases and J lost 1; bases outside the gene matches: 10. CDR3 in DNA: TGTGCCAGCAGCCCAGGGGGGTGGGGGACGAACACTGAAGCTTTCTTT. Its protein product is CASSPGGWGTNTEAFF.

This clone appeared a few times. The chain links TRBV4-2 to TRBJ1-6, with a weak D call TRBD1 (5 bases). The CDR3 runs 14 residues. The ends were cut back, 0 bases at V and 10 bases at J, with 10 bases in the middle. Per germline, CDR1 LGHNA and CDR2 YNFKEQ. The CDR3 loop reads CASSQDRVESPLHF. CDR3 nucleotide sequence: TGTGCCAGCAGCCAAGACAGGGTGGAATCACCCCTCCACTTT.

This chain connects TRBV4-1 to TRBJ2-4; D is possibly TRBD2 (6 bases). Trimming took 1 base from V and 5 from J, leaving 12 bases between them. The V gene's germline CDR1 is MGHRA and CDR2 YSYEKL. The CDR3 extends over 15 amino acids. As DNA, the CDR3 is TGCGCCAGCAGCCAAGCCTGGGGAGGAGAAAACATTCAGTACTTC. Protein product: CASSQAWGGENIQYF.

This chain connects TRBV4-1 to TRBJ1-6; D remains ambiguous. The CDR3 is made up of 15 amino acids. Germline lookup yields CDR1 MGHRA and CDR2 YSYEKL. V gave up 6 bases and J gave up 0 bases, with 9 bases separating them. CDR3 region: CASSLDGSYNSPLHF. The CDR3 DNA follows: TGCGCCAGCAGTCTAGACGGCTCCTATAATTCACCCCTCCACTTT.

The chain joins TRBV7-2 to TRBJ1-2; TRBD1 is a possible D gene (5 bases). The ends were cut back, 1 base at V and 8 bases at J, with 11 bases in the middle. The CDR3 covers 13 residues. Per the germline V gene, CDR1 is SGHTA and CDR2 is FQGNSA. CDR3 residues: CASSLVRQGGYTF. The CDR3 nucleotides read TGTGCCAGCAGCTTAGTGAGGCAGGGAGGCTACACCTTC.

This chain links TRBV7-7 with TRBJ2-2, with 7 positions matching TRBD1. V was pared by 5 bases and J by 0 bases, with 9 bases of the junction left unmatched. Germline V gene sequence: CDR1 SSHAT, CDR2 FNYEAQ (reference sequence). The CDR3 contains 17 residues. Here the CDR3 reads CASSVPTGMPNTGELFF. The CDR3 nucleotides are TGTGCCAGCAGCGTCCCGACAGGGATGCCGAACACCGGGGAGCTGTTTTTT. Together with reference TRBV7-7 and TRBJ2-2, the CDR3 gives the full variable domain: GAGVSQSPRYKVTKRGQDVTLRCDPISSHATLYWYQQALGQGPEFLTYFNYEAQPDKSGLPSDRFSAERPEGSISTLTIQRTEQRDSAMYRCASSVPTGMPNTGELFFGEGSRLTVL.

This chain connects TRBV21-1 to TRBJ2-5; the table assigns TRBD1, which was not confirmed against the DNA. TRBV21-1 has pseudogene status. This CDR3 region has 16 residues. The CDR3 sequence is CASSSLTGGVWETQYF. CDR3 nucleotide sequence: TGTGCCAGCAGCAGTTTGACAGGGGGCGTTTGGGAGACCCAGTACTTC.

This clone appeared a single time. The CDR3 protein is CASRGGREAYNEQFF. The CDR3 DNA reads as TGTGCCAGCAGGGGGGGGAGGGAAGCCTACAATGAGCAGTTCTTC. This chain connects TRBV2 to TRBJ2-1; 7 nucleotides align to TRBD2. The CDR3 is 15 amino acids. V lost 6 bases, J lost 2 bases, and 7 bases stayed unmatched. In germline, CDR1 is SNHLY, CDR2 FYNNEI.

This clone was detected only a few times. The chain uses TRBV7-3 and TRBJ1-1; 7 nucleotides align to TRBD1. V lost 4 bases, J lost 3 bases, and 2 bases stayed unmatched. The CDR3 covers 13 residues. The germline V gene encodes CDR1 SGHTA and CDR2 FQGTGA. Here the CDR3 DNA reads TGTGCCAGCAGCTCCCAGGGGGACACTGAAGCTTTCTTT. It specifies CASSSQGDTEAFF.

The chain is built from TRBV9 and TRBJ1-4; D gene unclear. V was clipped by 0 bases and J by 0 bases, with 6 bases between them. Germline V gives CDR1 SGDLS, CDR2 YYNGEE. The CDR3 loop spans 15 amino acids. CDR3 sequence reads: CASSVGGTTNEKLFF. The CDR3 DNA is TGTGCCAGCAGCGTAGGAGGAACAACTAATGAAAAACTGTTTTTT.

The chain is built from TRBV4-1 and TRBJ1-5; D is ambiguous. The V end lost 6 bases, the J end lost 4 bases, and 16 bases lay between the germline ends. CDR3 size: 15 residues. Germline V gene sequence: CDR1 MGHRA, CDR2 YSYEKL. In nucleotides, the CDR3 is TGCGCCAGCAGTCAATCGGCAGTCGGGAATCAGCCCCAGCATTTT. This encodes CASSQSAVGNQPQHF.